The next 25 T cell receptor beta chains were all read from a single sample in a study of OX40 agonist ivuxolimab in advanced cancers. The data were produced by immunoSEQ multiplex PCR, yet TCRdb's version contains in-frame clones alone and is incomplete. The profile shows fewer than 80,000 clones, 70% to 90% of them singletons. The sequencing here drew on CD4+ or CD8+ T cells sorted from blood, taken in a trial of the OX40 agonist ivuxolimab. The receptors here all came from an adult with an advanced solid tumor such as melanoma, head and neck, liver or kidney cancer.

The rearrangement uses TRBV9 and TRBJ1-2; a possible D gene is TRBD1 (5 bases). Trimming shortened V by 3 bases and J by 7 bases, and 10 bases separated the two germline ends. The CDR3 sequence is 12 residues long. The germline V gene has CDR1 SGDLS and CDR2 YYNGEE. The CDR3 here is CASSAQGFGYTF. The CDR3 bases are TGTGCCAGCAGCGCCCAGGGCTTTGGCTACACCTTC.

In DNA, the CDR3 is TGCAGCGTTGGGGATCACACTGAAGCTTTCTTT. As protein: CSVGDHTEAFF. The chain carries TRBV29-1 and TRBJ1-1; D is unclear. With 4 bases removed from V and 3 bases from J, the gap between germline ends came to 6 bases. The germline CDR1 and CDR2 sequences are SQVTM and ANQGSEA. There are 11 residues in the CDR3.

The V gene is TRBV5-6, the J gene TRBJ2-3, with 7 bases that match TRBD2. This CDR3 contains 16 residues. CDR1 and CDR2 (germline): SGHDT, YYEEEE. Trimming removed 2 bases from V and 2 bases from J; junction bases left unmatched: 8. The CDR3 DNA reads as TGTGCCAGCAGCTTCCCTTTAGCGGGCCACACAGATACGCAGTATTTT. Translation: CASSFPLAGHTDTQYF. The entire variable domain, with the rest obtained from reference TRBV5-6 and TRBJ2-3, is as follows: DAGVTQSPTHLIKTRGQQVTLRCSPKSGHDTVSWYQQALGQGPQFIFQYYEEEERQRGNFPDRFSGHQFPNYSSELNVNALLLGDSALYLCASSFPLAGHTDTQYFGPGTRLTVL.

J is TRBJ2-7 and V is TRBV5-1, with 10 positions matching TRBD1. The length of the CDR3 is 17 residues. V shed 9 bases, J shed 3 bases, and the junction held 18 bases outside the gene matches. Germline V gene sequence: CDR1 SGHRS, CDR2 YFSETQ. The CDR3 is CANTLGPGQGRHYEQYF. CDR3 in DNA: TGCGCCAATACGCTGGGGCCGGGACAGGGGCGCCACTACGAGCAGTACTTC.

The chain is built from TRBV30 and TRBJ1-2; maybe TRBD1 (5 bases). There are 13 residues in the CDR3. V was clipped by 1 base and J by 7 bases, with 13 bases between them. The V gene's germline CDR1 is GTSNPN and CDR2 SVGIG (reference sequence). Here the CDR3 reads CAWSARGWGGYTF. Here the CDR3 DNA reads TGTGCCTGGAGTGCGAGGGGCTGGGGTGGCTACACCTTC.

The V gene is TRBV5-1, the J gene TRBJ2-2; D might be TRBD2 (5 bases). CDR3 size: 14 residues. The germline gives CDR1 SGHRS, CDR2 YFSETQ. V lost 4 bases and J 3 bases, leaving 10 bases between the germline ends. The CDR3 sequence: CASSAGLYTGELFF. In nucleotides, the CDR3 is TGCGCCAGCAGCGCGGGTCTCTACACCGGGGAGCTGTTTTTT.

The chain is built from TRBV5-1 and TRBJ1-1, with D uncertain. The V end lost 1 base, the J end lost 2 bases, and 12 bases lay between the germline ends. Germline V lookup: CDR1 SGHRS, CDR2 YFSETQ. The CDR3 runs 15 residues. CDR3 DNA: TGCGCCAGCAGCTTGAAGGGCACAGTCAACACTGAAGCTTTCTTT. Its protein product is CASSLKGTVNTEAFF.

The chain carries TRBV5-1 and TRBJ2-2, with a tentative D call TRBD1 (5 bases). The germline CDR1 and CDR2 sequences are SGHRS and YFSETQ. The V end lost 5 bases, the J end lost 5 bases, and 16 bases lay between the germline ends. CDR3 length equals 15 residues. DNA of the CDR3: TGCGCCAGCAGTCTGCTCCCAGGGCAAACCGGGGAGCTGTTTTTT. Translated, it gives CASSLLPGQTGELFF. The full variable domain, rest sourced from reference TRBV5-1 and TRBJ2-2, is KAGVTQTPRYLIKTRGQQVTLSCSPISGHRSVSWYQQTPGQGLQFLFEYFSETQRNKGNFPGRFSGRQFSNSRSEMNVSTLELGDSALYLCASSLLPGQTGELFFGEGSRLTVL.

V usage is TRBV5-1 and J usage is TRBJ2-2; a weak D match, TRBD1 (5 bases). The CDR3 length is 17 residues. V lost 0 bases to trimming and J lost 5 bases, with 17 bases between them. Germline CDR1 is SGHRS and CDR2 is YFSETQ. The CDR3 DNA reads TGCGCCAGCAGCTTGGGAAAAGGGGCCTCGAGAACCGGGGAGCTGTTTTTT. The encoded protein is CASSLGKGASRTGELFF.

J is TRBJ2-5 and V is TRBV5-6; no reliable D call. Deletions cut 1 base from V and 5 bases from J, with 9 bases between. Germline CDR1 reads SGHDT; CDR2 reads YYEEEE. This CDR3 contains 13 residues. The CDR3, as DNA: TGTGCCAGCAGCTTGCGTTCCGGGGAGACCCAGTACTTC. This translates into CASSLRSGETQYF.

The V gene is TRBV21-1, the J gene TRBJ2-7. TRBV21-1 is tagged as a pseudogene. This CDR3 comprises 14 residues. The CDR3: CASSKVGGTYEQYF. As DNA, the CDR3 is TGTGCCAGCAGCAAAGTGGGCGGCACCTACGAGCAGTACTTC.

CDR3: CASSLAAEGARGGYTF. The CDR3 DNA sequence: TGTGCCAGCAGCTTAGCGGCGGAGGGGGCGCGGGGCGGCTACACCTTC. The rearrangement links TRBV7-9 to TRBJ1-2; 7 bases align to TRBD1. V was clipped by 0 bases and J by 8 bases; unmatched bases: 12. This CDR3 region has 16 residues. Per germline, CDR1 SEHNR and CDR2 FQNEAQ (reference sequence).

The rearrangement joins TRBV27 to TRBJ1-1; 8 bases are shared with TRBD1. Per germline, CDR1 MNHEY and CDR2 SMNVEV (reference sequence). CDR3 length: 16 residues. V shed 1 base and J 3 bases; nucleotides not matched to a gene: 7. The CDR3 nucleotides are TGTGCCAGCAGTTTATGGGGCAGGGGGCCGTACACTGAAGCTTTCTTT. Protein: CASSLWGRGPYTEAFF.

The genes are TRBV10-3 and TRBJ2-7; 7 bases are shared with TRBD2. V lost 1 base to trimming and J lost 2 bases; unmatched junction nucleotides: 2. This CDR3 region has 14 residues. The germline V gene has CDR1 ENHRY and CDR2 SYGVKD. The CDR3 bases are TGTGCCATCAGTGAGTGGAGCGGGGCCTACGAGCAGTACTTC. Its protein is CAISEWSGAYEQYF.

V gene TRBV6-5 combines with J gene TRBJ2-7; D uncertain. V was clipped by 4 bases and J by 3 bases, with 13 bases between them. The length of the CDR3 is 14 residues. Looked up from germline, CDR1 is MNHEY and CDR2 is SVGAGI. In nucleotides, the CDR3 is TGTGCCAGCAGTTTTAGTAACCCTCTCTACGAGCAGTACTTC. This translates into CASSFSNPLYEQYF.

V is TRBV7-2 and J is TRBJ1-2; no clear D. Germline CDR1 reads SGHTA; CDR2 reads FQGNSA. The CDR3 has 14 amino acids. Trimming shortened V by 0 bases and J by 4 bases, and 9 bases separated the two germline ends. The CDR3 sequence: CASSLAVGSYGYTF. In DNA, the CDR3 is TGTGCCAGCAGCTTAGCTGTAGGGTCCTATGGCTACACCTTC.

The chain joins TRBV5-1 to TRBJ2-4; D is unclear. V lost 4 bases, J lost 3 bases, and 14 bases lay in between. The CDR3 covers 15 residues. Germline CDR1 is SGHRS and CDR2 is YFSETQ. CDR3 nucleotide sequence: TGCGCCAGCAGCCAATCAGGCTGGGACAAAAACATTCAGTACTTC. It translates to CASSQSGWDKNIQYF.

This clone was observed a single time. This sequence joins TRBV2 and TRBJ2-3; D is unresolved. Trimming took off 8 bases at V and 3 bases at J, with 9 bases between the two ends. CDR1 and CDR2 from the germline V gene are SNHLY and FYNNEI. CDR3 length: 12 amino acids. The CDR3 coding sequence is TGTGCCAGCGGGTTCCTTACAGATACGCAGTATTTT. It is translated as CASGFLTDTQYF.

The V call is TRBV5-6, the J call TRBJ1-5, with 9 bases fitting TRBD1. V lost 3 bases to trimming and J lost 6 bases; unmatched junction nucleotides: 10. This CDR3 region has 16 residues. CDR1 SGHDT and CDR2 YYEEEE come from the germline V gene. The CDR3 bases are TGTGCCAGCAGCTCAACTTACTCGGGACAGGGTCAGCCCCAGCATTTT. Protein: CASSSTYSGQGQPQHF.

This chain links TRBV30 with TRBJ1-1; D uncertain. The CDR3 length is 13 residues. V was cut by 3 bases and J by 0 bases, with 8 bases left in between. Germline V gene lookup returns CDR1 GTSNPN and CDR2 SVGIG (reference sequence). CDR3 sequence reads: CAWRVSVNTEAFF. Here the CDR3 DNA reads TGTGCCTGGAGGGTCTCGGTGAACACTGAAGCTTTCTTT.

This clone was observed a few times. The V and J genes are TRBV5-6 and TRBJ2-1; D call uncertain. Germline V CDR1 and CDR2: SGHDT, YYEEEE. The CDR3 loop spans 17 amino acids. The V gene lost 4 bases and the J gene lost 0 bases, with 17 bases spanning the gap. The CDR3 reads CASSPRLVSYSYNEQFF. CDR3 nucleotides: TGTGCCAGCAGCCCTAGACTGGTATCATACTCCTACAATGAGCAGTTCTTC.

The V call is TRBV7-9, the J call TRBJ2-2; possible D gene TRBD2, 7 bases. Germline V gene sequence: CDR1 SEHNR, CDR2 FQNEAQ (reference sequence). Trimming cost V 4 bases and J 4 bases, with 13 bases left between them. This CDR3 is 15 amino acids long. The CDR3 sequence is CASSSRGRSTGELFF. The CDR3 region has the DNA TGTGCCAGCAGCTCGCGGGGGCGAAGCACCGGGGAGCTGTTTTTT.

This clone was detected a few times. The chain uses TRBV28 and TRBJ1-2; 7 nucleotides line up with TRBD1. The CDR3 length is 16 residues. Germline V gene data show CDR1 as MDHEN and CDR2 as SYDVKM. V was pared by 5 bases and J by 4 bases, with 13 bases of the junction left unmatched. This CDR3 reads CASSGIGTEKIYGYTF. CDR3 DNA: TGTGCCAGCAGTGGTATAGGGACAGAAAAAATCTATGGCTACACCTTC.

The chain joins TRBV6-4 to TRBJ2-2; 7 bases map to TRBD1. In germline, CDR1 is MRHNA, CDR2 SNTAGT. With V trimmed by 6 bases and J by 2 bases, 6 bases remained unmatched. The CDR3 length is 15 residues. The CDR3 bases are TGTGCCAGCAGCCCCGGGACAGCCAACACCGGGGAGCTGTTTTTT. It is translated as CASSPGTANTGELFF.

J is TRBJ2-1 and V is TRBV12-5, with 7 bases aligning to TRBD1. CDR3 length equals 14 residues. Trimming cost V 4 bases and J 6 bases; bases outside gene matches: 6. CDR1 and CDR2 (germline): LGHNT, FRNRAP. CDR3 in amino acids: CASGSWTGGNEQFF. The CDR3, as DNA: TGTGCTAGTGGTTCATGGACAGGCGGCAATGAGCAGTTCTTC.